The sequence of this TCR beta chain was determined in a study of graft-versus-host responses after intestinal transplantation. Turning to the study itself: Each patient got anti-thymocyte globulin induction, then tacrolimus and steroids for roughly 3 years.

CDR1 and CDR2 from the germline V gene are MDHEN and SYDVKM. J gave up 0 bases and V 8 bases, and 7 bases lay outside the gene matches. The CDR3 loop spans 14 amino acids. Study findings and constraints: GvH clonotypes were identified within recipient marrow, with a subset emerging first in ileum or blood.

On this clone: Its matching antigen is unknown.

Sequencing was performed with immunoSEQ multiplex PCR; in TCRdb, only in-frame clones are kept and a portion is missing. The sample consists of 150,000 or so clones, around 90% of them appearing once. The TCR sequence derives from a human donor who received an intestinal transplant. The rearrangement uses TRBV28 and TRBJ2-7; 7 bases align to TRBD1. The material was unstimulated CD4+ T cells sorted from spleen or lymph node cells, obtained before intestinal transplant. CDR3 sequence: CASFGTVVSYEQYF. Written as DNA, the CDR3 is TGTGCCAGCTTTGGGACAGTTGTCTCCTACGAGCAGTACTTC.